A single sample gave rise to the 10 T cell receptor beta chains below, sequenced in a study of response to subunit inactivated influenza vaccine (dated by TCRdb to the late 2010s). Libraries were built with RT-PCR. Sequencing used an Illumina HiSeq 2500. The public reads were reprocessed in TCRdb via fastp at Q25 and MiXCR, keeping in-frame beta chains. Rows are combined by CDR3 protein, so each entry shows the most common genes and DNA. Across this sample there are roughly 650,000 distinct CDR3 sequences, with less than 20% seen only once. The ten most abundant clones make up about 9.9% of the sample. Sample: PBMCs from blood, taken roughly 13 days after vaccination. These receptors were collected from a man in his fifties who received an inactivated influenza vaccine. Donor details come from another sample of the same person, matched by shared clones.

The chain employs TRBV10-3 and TRBJ1-2; D perhaps matches TRBD1 (5 bases). CDR3 length: 17 residues. Germline V gene sequence: CDR1 ENHRY, CDR2 SYGVKD. Between the trimmed V and J ends, which lost 0 bases and 0 bases, there was a span of 14 bases. CDR3 residues: CAISESEGKKANYGYTF. The CDR3 nucleotides read TGTGCCATCAGTGAGTCGGAGGGGAAGAAGGCTAACTATGGCTACACCTTC.

This clonotype appeared a few times. The chain combines TRBV3-1 with TRBJ1-6, with D possibly being TRBD1 (5 bases). There are 18 residues in the CDR3. The germline V gene has CDR1 LGHDT and CDR2 YNNKEL (reference sequence). The V end lost 4 bases, the J end lost 8 bases, and 24 bases lay between the germline ends. This CDR3 is CASSRYRQSLITDSPLHF. The CDR3 DNA sequence: TGTGCCAGCAGCCGATATCGACAGAGTCTCATAACGGATTCACCCCTCCACTTT.

V gene TRBV6-5 combines with J gene TRBJ2-5, with 9 bases fitting TRBD2. V was pared by 2 bases and J by 5 bases, with 3 bases of the junction left unmatched. CDR1 and CDR2 from the germline V gene are MNHEY and SVGAGI. This CDR3 is built from 14 residues. The CDR3 reads CASSYSGGMETQYF. CDR3 coding DNA: TGTGCCAGCAGTTACAGCGGGGGGATGGAGACCCAGTACTTC.

This clonotype was observed a few times. The V gene is TRBV15, the J gene TRBJ2-2; D gene uncertain. The CDR3 totals 14 residues. Trimming removed 6 bases from V and 0 bases from J, with 8 bases in between. Germline V lookup: CDR1 LNHNV, CDR2 YYDKDF (reference sequence). DNA of the CDR3: TGTGCCACCAGACGTGACCCGAACACCGGGGAGCTGTTTTTT. Its translation: CATRRDPNTGELFF.

At least ten counts were recorded for this clonotype. The genes are TRBV6-2 or TRBV6-3 and TRBJ1-2; weak D call: TRBD1 (6 bases). Germline V CDR1 and CDR2: MNHEY, SVGEGT. The CDR3 spans 11 residues. Trimming left V 6 bases short and J 7 bases short, with 9 bases between. CDR3 DNA sequence: TGTGCCAGCAGGACAGGCATTGGCTACACCTTC. It yields the protein CASRTGIGYTF.

This clonotype was recorded a few times. The J gene is TRBJ2-7, the V gene TRBV28; TRBD2 matches at 8 bases. The CDR3 covers 16 residues. Germline V CDR1 and CDR2: MDHEN, SYDVKM. Trimming at V came to 3 bases and at J to 4 bases, leaving 11 bases not matched to a gene. CDR3 DNA: TGTGCCAGCAGTTTGAGGGAAAGCGGGAGTCGTTACGAGCAGTACTTC. Its protein product is CASSLRESGSRYEQYF.

The chain links TRBV2 to TRBJ2-1; 9 bases match TRBD2. The V gene's germline CDR1 is SNHLY and CDR2 FYNNEI. CDR3 size: 15 residues. With 5 bases clipped from V and 8 bases from J, the junction kept 10 bases outside the gene matches. CDR3 nucleotide sequence: TGTGCCAGCAGTCGTCTCGGGACTAGCACCGATGAGCAGTTCTTC. It is translated as CASSRLGTSTDEQFF.

The rearrangement uses TRBV4-2 and TRBJ2-7; 10 bases agree with TRBD2. The V gene's germline CDR1 is LGHNA and CDR2 YNFKEQ. This CDR3 has 14 residues. The trim removed 4 bases at V and 4 bases at J, leaving 4 bases unmatched. The CDR3 loop reads CASSPSGSKYEQYF. For the CDR3, the DNA is TGTGCCAGCAGCCCTAGCGGGAGTAAATACGAGCAGTACTTC.

The J gene is TRBJ2-7, the V gene TRBV11-1, with TRBD1 identical over 7 bases. This CDR3 spans 14 amino acids. CDR1 SGHAT and CDR2 FQDESV come from the germline V gene (reference sequence). With 4 bases clipped from V and 2 bases from J, the junction kept 5 bases outside the gene matches. CDR3 nucleotides: TGTGCCAGCAGCTCATACAGGGGACCCTACGAGCAGTACTTC. Translating gives CASSSYRGPYEQYF.

This clonotype was seen repeatedly, ten times or more. CDR3 in DNA: TGCGCCAGCAGCGCACAGAACACTGAAGCTTTCTTT. This gives the protein CASSAQNTEAFF. J is TRBJ1-1 and V is TRBV5-1; no reliable D call. Germline lookup yields CDR1 SGHRS and CDR2 YFSETQ. The CDR3 has 12 residues. V was clipped by 4 bases and J by 1 base, with 5 bases between them.